The 21 T cell receptor beta chains given below trace back to one sample, sequenced in a study of blood T cell repertoires in COVID-19. Repertoires were generated with immunoSEQ multiplex PCR, while TCRdb's copy carries only in-frame clones and drops some. This sample has about 160,000 clones, with around nine tenths found just once. Specimen: peripheral blood. The source is a man aged 55 to 70 with active or convalescent COVID-19.

This chain connects TRBV7-9 to TRBJ2-1; TRBD1 might be the D (5 bases). The germline V and J ends were trimmed by 4 bases and 2 bases, with 21 bases remaining between them. The germline gives CDR1 SEHNR, CDR2 FQNEAQ (reference sequence). This CDR3 has 18 residues. This CDR3 reads CASSSQARAAAAYNEQFF. CDR3 coding DNA: TGTGCCAGCAGCTCACAGGCTAGGGCCGCTGCTGCCTACAATGAGCAGTTCTTC.

The CDR3 DNA reads as TGTGCCAGCAGGTCCATGGGCCTCTATGGCTACACCTTC. Its protein product is CASRSMGLYGYTF. This chain uses TRBV6-5 with TRBJ1-2; no reliable D call. The V gene's germline CDR1 is MNHEY and CDR2 SVGAGI. V was clipped by 6 bases and J by 4 bases, with 12 bases between them. This CDR3 spans 13 amino acids.

The chain employs TRBV11-1 and TRBJ2-7, with D possibly matching TRBD2 (6 bases). CDR3 length: 15 residues. Germline V gene lookup returns CDR1 SGHAT and CDR2 FQDESV (reference sequence). Trimming shortened V by 5 bases and J by 2 bases, and 16 bases separated the two germline ends. CDR3 nucleotides: TGTGCCAGCAGCCTACATTCCGGGGAGGCCTACGAGCAGTACTTC. As protein: CASSLHSGEAYEQYF.

The chain employs TRBV15 and TRBJ1-1, with 9 bases that match TRBD1. CDR1 and CDR2 (germline): LNHNV, YYDKDF (reference sequence). Unmatched junction bases numbered 6, after V lost 3 bases and J lost 4 bases. The CDR3 spans 15 residues. CDR3 sequence: CATSSTGGWVTEAFF. The CDR3 DNA follows: TGTGCCACCAGCAGTACAGGGGGCTGGGTCACTGAAGCTTTCTTT.

The chain carries TRBV5-4 and TRBJ2-5; 13 nucleotides agree with TRBD2. The V segment lost 4 bases and the J segment 1 base; nucleotides outside the gene matches: 4. This CDR3 comprises 16 residues. The germline gives CDR1 SGHNT, CDR2 YYREEE (reference sequence). The CDR3 DNA reads as TGTGCCAGCAGCCTTGGGACTAGCGGGACCCAAGAGACCCAGTACTTC. It is translated as CASSLGTSGTQETQYF.

J is TRBJ2-2 and V is TRBV3-1 (or the pseudogene TRBV3-2), with 9 bases aligning to TRBD2. Germline trimming cut 7 bases from V and 6 bases from J; bases unmatched to any gene: 6. The germline V gene encodes CDR1 LGHDT and CDR2 YNNKEL (reference sequence). This CDR3 spans 14 amino acids. CDR3 DNA: TGTGCCAGCAATGGGTTAGCGGGAGCCGGGGAGCTGTTTTTT. Protein: CASNGLAGAGELFF.

The chain carries TRBV6-5 and TRBJ1-2; a weak D match, TRBD1 (6 bases). V gave up 7 bases and J gave up 4 bases, with 16 bases separating them. CDR3 size: 14 residues. Germline CDR1 MNHEY, CDR2 SVGAGI. The CDR3 sequence is CASKPPQGTYGYTF. In DNA form, the CDR3 reads TGTGCCAGCAAACCGCCCCAGGGGACCTATGGCTACACCTTC.

V and J are TRBV29-1 and TRBJ1-2; 7 bases are a match to TRBD1. With V trimmed by 5 bases and J by 0 bases, 9 bases remained unmatched. The CDR3 has 15 residues. From germline, CDR1 is SQVTM and CDR2 ANQGSEA. The CDR3 DNA sequence: TGCAGCGTTTCCGGGACAGAACGCTCTAACTATGGCTACACCTTC. Translation: CSVSGTERSNYGYTF.

V gene TRBV6-4 combines with J gene TRBJ2-1; tentatively, D is TRBD1 (6 bases). CDR3 size: 16 residues. Deletions cut 4 bases from V and 0 bases from J, with 13 bases between. Germline loops: CDR1 MRHNA, CDR2 SNTAGT. The CDR3 DNA reads TGTGCCAGCAGTGCCAATGACAGGTTCTCCTACAATGAGCAGTTCTTC. It is translated as CASSANDRFSYNEQFF.

This clone appeared once. The chain links TRBV28 to TRBJ2-5, with D maybe TRBD2 (6 bases). This CDR3 is 14 amino acids long. Trimming removed 4 bases at V and 1 base at J, with 10 bases between. From germline, CDR1 is MDHEN and CDR2 SYDVKM. CDR3 protein: CASSSSGVQETQYF. The DNA of the CDR3 is TGTGCCAGCAGTTCCTCGGGGGTCCAAGAGACCCAGTACTTC.

The chain recombines TRBV11-2 with TRBJ2-2; maybe TRBD2 (6 bases). The CDR3 has 15 residues. The V gene lost 3 bases and the J gene lost 3 bases, with 11 bases spanning the gap. The germline V gene has CDR1 SGHAT and CDR2 FQNNGV. The CDR3 sequence is CASSFGGRDTGELFF. CDR3 coding DNA: TGTGCCAGCAGCTTCGGGGGACGGGACACCGGGGAGCTGTTTTTT.

The gene calls are TRBV6-2 or TRBV6-3 and TRBJ2-1; 10 bases line up with TRBD1. The CDR3 is 15 residues long. Germline V gene data show CDR1 as MNHEY and CDR2 as SVGEGT. J lost 12 bases, V lost 2 bases, and 10 bases had no gene match. The CDR3 loop is CASSYDDRGLFGQFF. The CDR3 DNA follows: TGTGCCAGCAGTTACGATGACAGGGGGCTCTTTGGGCAGTTCTTC.

J is TRBJ1-1 and V is TRBV2; 8 nucleotides line up with TRBD1. CDR3 length: 16 amino acids. Germline V gene sequence: CDR1 SNHLY, CDR2 FYNNEI. V was clipped by 0 bases and J by 1 base; unmatched bases: 4. The CDR3 spells CASSEAGRGPNTEAFF. The CDR3 coding sequence is TGTGCCAGCAGTGAAGCGGGCAGGGGGCCGAACACTGAAGCTTTCTTT.

The chain combines TRBV27 with TRBJ1-1; 9 bases fit TRBD1. The V segment lost 6 bases and the J segment 5 bases; nucleotides outside the gene matches: 7. Germline V gives CDR1 MNHEY, CDR2 SMNVEV (reference sequence). The CDR3 contains 14 residues. The CDR3 coding sequence is TGTGCCAGCAGAGCGACAGGGGGGGTAACTGAAGCTTTCTTT. Protein: CASRATGGVTEAFF.

The chain links TRBV5-6 to TRBJ1-4; TRBD1 is a possible D gene (5 bases). Trimming took off 2 bases at V and 8 bases at J, with 16 bases between the two ends. Per germline, CDR1 SGHDT and CDR2 YYEEEE. The CDR3 has 15 residues. CDR3 sequence reads: CASSFESREGEKLFF. CDR3 coding DNA: TGTGCCAGCAGCTTTGAGTCCAGGGAGGGCGAAAAACTGTTTTTT.

This rearrangement joins TRBV11-2 to TRBJ1-2; 12 bases line up with TRBD1. J was trimmed by 6 bases and V by 5 bases; bases with no gene match: 7. The CDR3 is 15 residues long. Germline V gives CDR1 SGHAT, CDR2 FQNNGV. The CDR3 region has the DNA TGTGCCAGCAGCCCATCGGGACAGGGGGCGCATGGCTACACCTTC. Protein: CASSPSGQGAHGYTF.

The chain recombines TRBV3-1 (or the pseudogene TRBV3-2) with TRBJ2-7, with 10 bases lining up with TRBD1. The junction had 6 bases not matched to a gene; V was cut back by 6 bases and J by 7 bases. The CDR3 totals 13 residues. Germline assignment: CDR1 LGHDT and CDR2 YNNKEL (reference sequence). The CDR3 nucleotides read TGTGCCAGCAGGCGACAGGGGGCGGGAGAGCAGTACTTC. This codes for CASRRQGAGEQYF.

This chain joins TRBV14 and TRBJ1-1; D is unresolved. In germline, CDR1 is SGHDN, CDR2 FVKESK. This CDR3 comprises 13 residues. Trimming left V 2 bases short and J 0 bases short, with 4 bases between. The CDR3 nucleotides read TGTGCCAGCAGCCAACAGGTGAACACTGAAGCTTTCTTT. Its translation: CASSQQVNTEAFF.

A single count supports this clone. V usage is TRBV5-1 and J usage is TRBJ1-6; 10 bases align to TRBD1. CDR1 and CDR2 (germline): SGHRS, YFSETQ. J was trimmed by 8 bases and V by 3 bases; bases with no gene match: 8. CDR3 length equals 16 residues. CDR3 sequence: CASSSIYGTGDSPLHF. The DNA for the CDR3 is TGCGCCAGCAGCTCTATATACGGGACAGGGGATTCACCCCTCCACTTT.

This clone occurred once. V gene TRBV15 combines with J gene TRBJ1-4; D gene uncertain. The CDR3 extends over 15 amino acids. Germline V gene data show CDR1 as LNHNV and CDR2 as YYDKDF (reference sequence). The V end lost 1 base, the J end lost 10 bases, and 16 bases lay between the germline ends. In DNA form, the CDR3 reads TGTGCCACCAGCAGAGTGGCAGGCATGACACGAAAACTGTTTTTT. Translating it yields CATSRVAGMTRKLFF.

The V call is TRBV27, the J call TRBJ1-4; TRBD1 matches 7 bases. The J segment lost 5 bases and the V segment lost 2 bases, leaving 11 bases of the junction unmatched. Germline CDR1 reads MNHEY; CDR2 reads SMNVEV (reference sequence). The CDR3 contains 17 residues. The CDR3 region has the DNA TGTGCCAGCAGTTTAGGCCGAGGACAGGCGATAAATGAAAAACTGTTTTTT. Its protein is CASSLGRGQAINEKLFF.